This is a list of T cell receptor beta chains from one sample in a study of neurological immune-mediated disorders. TCRdb processed the 5' RACE reads anew with MiXCR; each CDR3 protein has one entry. The table includes around 100,000 distinct CDR3 sequences, approximately 10% detected once. The specimen sequenced was PBMCs. These receptors came from a female donor with HTLV-1-associated myelopathy (HAM/TSP). Each CDR3 is given with its conserved first and last residue. The D gene is left open where the match is weak. Expanded clones get a size class; other rows say once, few or many, or leave the size out.

size: .; D: TRBD2; J: TRBJ2-2; V: TRBV5-1; CDR3: CASSLVSGGPSWELFF; DNA: TGCGCCAGCAGCTTGGTTAGCGGGGGGCCTTCGTGGGAGCTGTTTTTT
size: few; D: TRBD1; J: TRBJ1-2; V: TRBV12-3/TRBV12-4; CDR3: CASRHPGQGGYTF; DNA: TGTGCCAGCAGACATCCGGGACAGGGTGGCTACACCTTC
size: many; D: TRBD2; J: TRBJ2-3; V: TRBV5-1; CDR3: CASSWSLAGGDTQYF; DNA: TGCGCCAGCAGCTGGTCCCTAGCGGGCGGGGATACGCAGTATTTT
size: many; D: TRBD1; J: TRBJ1-1; V: TRBV10-3; CDR3: CAISGTGLTLSNTEAFF; DNA: TGTGCCATCAGTGGGACAGGTCTAACCCTATCGAACACTGAAGCTTTCTTT
size: many; D: TRBD2; J: TRBJ2-5; V: TRBV6-6; CDR3: CASSKLTSGGQETQYF; DNA: TGTGCCAGCAGCAAACTTACTAGCGGGGGGCAAGAGACCCAGTACTTC
size: many; D: TRBD1; J: TRBJ2-3; V: TRBV7-9; CDR3: CASSPWDRGTDTQYF; DNA: TGTGCCAGCAGCCCGTGGGACAGGGGTACAGATACGCAGTATTTT
size: many; D: .; J: TRBJ2-7; V: TRBV27; CDR3: CASSFMGRYEQYF; DNA: TGTGCCAGCAGTTTCATGGGAAGGTACGAGCAGTACTTC
size: many; D: TRBD2; J: TRBJ2-1; V: TRBV12-3/TRBV12-4; CDR3: CASSLIGLVRGEQFF; DNA: TGTGCCAGCAGTCTTATCGGACTAGTGCGCGGTGAGCAGTTCTTC
size: many; D: .; J: TRBJ1-4; V: TRBV9; CDR3: CASSSEGRINEKLFF; DNA: TGTGCCAGCAGCTCAGAGGGTCGGATTAATGAAAAACTGTTTTTT
size: many; D: .; J: TRBJ1-1; V: TRBV4-1; CDR3: CASSPLPTVNTEAFF; DNA: TGCGCCAGCAGTCCCCTTCCGACAGTGAACACTGAAGCTTTCTTT
size: many; D: .; J: TRBJ2-5; V: TRBV5-1; CDR3: CASSYNTGGETQYF; DNA: TGCGCCAGCAGCTATAATACTGGGGGAGAGACCCAGTACTTC
size: many; D: TRBD1; J: TRBJ2-5; V: TRBV5-1; CDR3: CASSFMTGGFETQYF; DNA: TGCGCCAGCAGCTTTATGACAGGGGGATTTGAGACCCAGTACTTC
size: many; D: .; J: TRBJ2-1; V: TRBV20-1; CDR3: CSAGGGQAQTYNEQFF; DNA: TGCAGTGCTGGGGGGGGGCAGGCTCAGACCTACAATGAGCAGTTCTTC
size: .; D: .; J: TRBJ1-3; V: TRBV5-1; CDR3: CVSSPMGVGNTIYF; DNA: TGCGTCAGCAGCCCTATGGGGGTTGGAAACACAATATATTTT
size: many; D: .; J: TRBJ2-3; V: TRBV10-3; CDR3: CAIKEAITDTQYF; DNA: TGTGCCATCAAGGAAGCTATCACAGATACGCAGTATTTT
size: many; D: .; J: TRBJ1-2; V: TRBV7-9; CDR3: CASSLIGGYTF; DNA: TGTGCCAGCAGCTTAATCGGCGGCTACACCTTC
size: many; D: TRBD1; J: TRBJ2-7; V: TRBV2; CDR3: CATSGGISYEQYF; DNA: TGTGCCACCTCAGGGGGCATCTCCTACGAGCAGTACTTC
size: .; D: .; J: TRBJ2-5; V: TRBV4-1; CDR3: CASSQEPQGGGETQYF; DNA: TGCGCCAGCAGCCAAGAGCCTCAGGGAGGAGGCGAGACCCAGTACTTC